These T cell receptor beta chains were read from a single sample in a study of T cells in Graves' hyperthyroidism and ophthalmopathy. One entry per CDR3 protein results from TCRdb running MiXCR on the multiplex PCR reads. Of about 500,000 distinct CDR3 sequences in the sample, about an eighth are singletons; the top ten hold around a sixth. Sequencing was performed on blood. These receptors all stem from a woman aged 18-29 years with Graves' hyperthyroidism. Both conserved end residues are trimmed from each CDR3. The order of the fields is clone size, V gene, CDR3 protein. Not every row has a clone size; where given, it reads once, few, many or a size class.

>many|TRBV2
ASSDRGTYGYT
>NA|TRBV24-1
ATSDFDSGAYNEQF
>few|TRBV24-1
ATSEELAGGYNGQF
>NA|TRBV20-1
SARTSNQPQH
>few|TRBV4-1
ASSQEARLAGTRDTQY
>many|TRBV7-2
ASSFVAIRTGELF
>NA|TRBV9
ASSARTSGKAPSSYNEQF
>NA|TRBV11-2
ASRPPRQGGTNEKLF
>NA|TRBV24-1
ATEAEGNTDTQY
>NA|TRBV20-1
SSGVRNTEAF
>many|TRBV7-3
ASSSSGVREQF
>many|TRBV6-1
ASSVTSGSSYNEQF
>many|TRBV3-1
ASSQELAGAAEQY
>NA|TRBV10-2
ASSAMYSNQPQH
>NA|TRBV25-1
ASTGLGPYNEQF
>few|TRBV7-9
ASKPVVLSTDTQY
>few|TRBV24-1
ATATGTGVYNEQF
>many|TRBV20-1
SAGGQGDYEQY
>many|TRBV19
ASSHGDKVQPQH
>NA|TRBV19
ASGSPGTSGVPAKNIQY
>NA|TRBV7-3
ASSLKGGANEKLF
>many|TRBV12-3/TRBV12-4
ASSFGQGAGTDTQY
>many|TRBV20-1
SANDGTSGGGYEQY
>few|TRBV6-1
ASSLRGGPTSYEQY
>NA|TRBV12-3/TRBV12-4
ASRPRTGELF
>NA|TRBV7-3
ASSLNQGGTDTQY
>many|TRBV5-1
ASKAETGSNSPLH
>NA|TRBV3-1
ASSPTPPEHEKLF
>NA|TRBV2
ASKGPPGPSYEQY
>NA|TRBV4-1
ASSQEWTNYGYT
>many|TRBV3-1
ASSQDGGQVLLRAF